A selection of T cell receptor beta chains follows, all from one sample in a study of OX40 agonist ivuxolimab in advanced cancers. Libraries were prepared by immunoSEQ multiplex PCR; TCRdb keeps only in-frame clonotypes and omits some of them. The data show approximately 69,000 clones, just over 85% seen once. This material consisted of CD4+ or CD8+ T cells sorted from blood, taken in a trial of the OX40 agonist ivuxolimab. These receptors were taken from an adult with an advanced solid tumor such as melanoma, head and neck, liver or kidney cancer. Each CDR3 is given with its conserved first and last residue.

>TRBV30
CAWRGVQWNEKLFF
>TRBV7-2
CASSLESRQGAGYTF
>TRBV18
CASSPGPGVTGELFF
>TRBV27
CASSFPGSPLHF
>TRBV5-1
CASKPRSQTTYEQYF
>TRBV29-1
CSASPTSSTGELFF
>TRBV7-2
CASKTLADNEQFF
>TRBV7-8
CASSLAQGPNTEAFF
>TRBV15
CATSRDSVREPQHF
>TRBV30
CAWGLAVNTGELFF
>TRBV2
CASSDRVGYGYTF
>TRBV7-7
CASSTGTSGGEQFF
>TRBV6-1
CASSGPGRIYNEQYF
>TRBV18
CASSPGQQSYEQYF
>TRBV10-1
CASSYRGHTGELFF
>TRBV18
CASSPRRGGDYGYTF
>TRBV7-9
CASSLARGGVTEAFF
>TRBV7-9
CASRPTGTANTEAFF
>TRBV14
CASSPSHYEQYF
>TRBV9
CASSVEDWAGGRDGYTF
>TRBV30
CAWRTGLADYEQYF
>TRBV12-5
CASGLPGQPQHF
>TRBV7-6
CASSLAAGGEAFF
>TRBV30
CAWKVAGRYEQYF
>TRBV30
CAWSGDRVAGELFF
>TRBV5-8
CASSLGLAGSNTEAFF
>TRBV5-1
CASLGQNQETQYF
>TRBV5-4
CASSYKTGGVGETQYF
>TRBV15
CATSAPLGLAGITDTQYF
>TRBV5-1
CASSLAGIGAGELFF
>TRBV30
CAWDNGRTEAFF
>TRBV11-3
CASSLSMAGETTDTQYF
>TRBV27
CASSYLSGDSTQETQYF
>TRBV4-1
CASSQAESSYEQYF
>TRBV7-9
CASSLTSGRSLVF
>TRBV11-1
CASSLELGQPQHF
>TRBV7-9
CASSPKGGQGDTGELFF
>TRBV7-2
CAIRQGAVDTQYF
>TRBV29-1
CSIRTGGTDTQYF
>TRBV27
CASSFGRGREQYF
>TRBV14
CASSQDQGNTGELFF